These 27 T cell receptor beta chains were sequenced from one sample in a study of blood T cells in healthy people across ages. A sample-barcoded 5' primer and a J-beta primer mix were used in a second PCR of roughly 6 to 11 cycles. TCRdb analysed the 5' RACE reads with MiXCR anew, one entry per CDR3 protein. This table has approximately 760,000 distinct CDR3 sequences, approximately 25% appearing once. The data were also submitted as part of a second study, on T cells of mothers and their children.

Sequenced sample: blood. The origin of the receptors is a boy under 18 in good health.

This clonotype was counted between two and nine times. This chain uses TRBV12-3 or TRBV12-4 with TRBJ2-5; 7 nucleotides agree with TRBD2. The V segment lost 3 bases and the J segment 2 bases; nucleotides outside the gene matches: 9. CDR3 length: 16 amino acids. The CDR3 region has the DNA TGTGCCAGCAGTTTCGCTACTAGCGTCCTTCAAGAGACCCAGTACTTC. This sequence encodes CASSFATSVLQETQYF.

This clonotype was seen only a few times. This chain links TRBV29-1 with TRBJ2-5; the match to TRBD2 covers 9 bases. The DNA end is a closer match to TRBJ2-7, so the J assignment may be wrong. Germline V lookup: CDR1 SQVTM, CDR2 ANQGSEA. The length of the CDR3 is 15 residues. Here the CDR3 reads CSVAIWREGRYEQYF. CDR3 in DNA: TGCAGCGTTGCGATCTGGCGGGAGGGCCGTTACGAGCAGTACTTC.

V is TRBV24-1 and J is TRBJ2-3; D gene ambiguous. The CDR3 is 13 residues long. Germline CDR1 and CDR2: KGHDR and SFDVKD. V was trimmed by 9 bases and J by 4 bases, leaving 13 bases between them. CDR3 sequence reads: CATGLRTADTQYF. The CDR3 DNA is TGTGCCACCGGATTAAGGACGGCAGATACGCAGTATTTT.

This sequence joins TRBV5-1 and TRBJ2-5; 9 nucleotides align to TRBD1. The assigned J gene may be wrong: the sequence end matches TRBJ2-7 better. Looked up from germline, CDR1 is SGHRS and CDR2 is YFSETQ. The CDR3 has 18 residues. The CDR3 loop is CASSRVQWTGTGLNEQYF. The CDR3 bases are TGCGCCAGCAGCCGAGTGCAATGGACCGGGACAGGGCTCAACGAGCAGTACTTC.

The V and J genes are TRBV20-1 and TRBJ2-1; D gene ambiguous. The length of the CDR3 is 15 residues. CDR1 and CDR2 (germline): DFQATT, SNEGSKA (reference sequence). V was trimmed by 0 bases and J by 2 bases, leaving 11 bases between them. CDR3 loop: CSARDRLGTYNEQFF. In DNA, the CDR3 is TGCAGTGCTAGAGATCGCCTGGGAACCTACAATGAGCAGTTCTTC.

V gene TRBV2 combines with J gene TRBJ2-1, with TRBD2 matching over 8 bases. The germline CDR1 and CDR2 sequences are SNHLY and FYNNEI. With V trimmed by 5 bases and J by 0 bases, 3 bases remained unmatched. The CDR3 has 15 residues. The CDR3 here is CASSYSGVSYNEQFF. The CDR3 nucleotides read TGTGCCAGCAGTTATAGCGGGGTCTCCTACAATGAGCAGTTCTTC. The full variable domain, completed using reference TRBV2 and TRBJ2-1, is EPEVTQTPSHQVTQMGQEVILRCVPISNHLYFYWYRQILGQKVEFLVSFYNNEISEKSEIFDDQFSVERPDGSNFTLKIRSTKLEDSAMYFCASSYSGVSYNEQFFGPGTRLTVL.

The chain is built from TRBV6-1 and TRBJ1-6, with D hard to call. The CDR3 runs 16 residues. The V gene lost 7 bases and the J gene lost 4 bases, with 17 bases spanning the gap. The germline V gene has CDR1 MNHNS and CDR2 SASEGT. The CDR3 spells CASMGWPAVYNSPLHF. In DNA form, the CDR3 reads TGTGCCAGCATGGGGTGGCCGGCAGTATATAATTCACCCCTCCACTTT.

This clonotype was counted only a few times. CDR3 protein: CASIEDGYQETQYF. CDR3 nucleotide sequence: TGTGCCAGCATCGAAGACGGGTACCAAGAGACCCAGTACTTC. The chain is built from TRBV2 and TRBJ2-5, with unresolved D. CDR1 is SNHLY and CDR2 is FYNNEI in the germline V gene. There are 14 residues in the CDR3. V was cut by 7 bases and J by 0 bases, with 12 bases left in between.

This clonotype was picked up a small number of times. The chain is built from TRBV9 and TRBJ2-1, with a possible D match to TRBD1 (6 bases). V was clipped by 0 bases and J by 4 bases, with 11 bases between them. The CDR3 has 15 amino acids. CDR1 and CDR2 (germline): SGDLS, YYNGEE. CDR3 nucleotide sequence: TGTGCCAGCAGCGTAGCGGGACAACCTTACAATGAGCAGTTCTTC. Translated, it gives CASSVAGQPYNEQFF.

The rearrangement uses TRBV11-2 and TRBJ1-5; D is possibly TRBD1 (6 bases). The CDR3 is made up of 16 amino acids. The germline V gene encodes CDR1 SGHAT and CDR2 FQNNGV. With 2 bases removed from V and 3 bases from J, the gap between germline ends came to 14 bases. The CDR3 loop is CASSLKGDRLNQPQHF. The CDR3 coding sequence is TGTGCCAGCAGCTTAAAGGGCGACAGGCTCAATCAGCCCCAGCATTTT.

The rearrangement links TRBV7-6 to TRBJ2-5; tentatively, D is TRBD1 or TRBD2 (5 bases each). The CDR3 is made up of 17 amino acids. Trimming shortened V by 2 bases and J by 5 bases, and 21 bases separated the two germline ends. Germline values: CDR1 SGHVS, CDR2 FNYEAQ. The DNA of the CDR3 is TGTGCCAGCAGCTTAAGAAGTGATACAGGACTTCTGGAGACCCAGTACTTC. This translates into CASSLRSDTGLLETQYF.

This clonotype was seen a few times. The V and J genes are TRBV29-1 and TRBJ2-1; no reliable D call. Trimming removed 6 bases at V and 5 bases at J, with 20 bases between. This CDR3 spans 15 amino acids. CDR1 and CDR2 (germline): SQVTM, ANQGSEA. CDR3: CSVVARLKKDNEQFF. CDR3 sequence (DNA): TGCAGCGTGGTAGCCAGACTCAAAAAAGACAATGAGCAGTTCTTC.

There are a few counts of this clonotype. CDR3 sequence (DNA): TGCGCCAGCAGCTGGACTAGCGGGAGCCAAGAGACCCAGTACTTC. Translating it yields CASSWTSGSQETQYF. J is TRBJ2-5 and V is TRBV5-1; TRBD2 matches at 13 bases. The trim removed 3 bases at V and 1 base at J, leaving 0 bases unmatched. The germline CDR1 and CDR2 sequences are SGHRS and YFSETQ. The CDR3 is 15 amino acids. Full variable domain (outside the CDR3, taken from reference TRBV5-1 and TRBJ2-5): KAGVTQTPRYLIKTRGQQVTLSCSPISGHRSVSWYQQTPGQGLQFLFEYFSETQRNKGNFPGRFSGRQFSNSRSEMNVSTLELGDSALYLCASSWTSGSQETQYFGPGTRLLVL.

V is TRBV27 and J is TRBJ2-6, with D unresolved. The CDR3 extends over 17 amino acids. Per the germline V gene, CDR1 is MNHEY and CDR2 is SMNVEV (reference sequence). The V and J ends lost 5 bases and 0 bases respectively, with 14 bases between them. The CDR3 is CASSIQLSTSGANVLTF. In DNA, the CDR3 is TGTGCCAGCAGTATACAGCTGTCGACCTCTGGGGCCAACGTCCTGACTTTC.

This clonotype was seen a handful of times. J is TRBJ1-1 and V is TRBV25-1; D unresolved. The V end was cut by 6 bases, the J end by 1 base, with 6 bases between. CDR1 is MGHDK, CDR2 SYGVNS, per germline. This CDR3 region has 12 residues. The CDR3 protein is CASSNPNTEAFF. CDR3 DNA: TGTGCCAGCAGCAACCCGAACACTGAAGCTTTCTTT.

This clonotype was counted at least ten times. The V call is TRBV6-5, the J call TRBJ1-1, with no clear D. The CDR3 has 15 amino acids. Germline-derived CDR1 and CDR2 are MNHEY and SVGAGI. Trimming stripped 7 bases from V and 0 bases from J, with 15 bases between. The CDR3 reads CASTPRTLMNTEAFF. The CDR3 bases are TGTGCCAGCACCCCGCGGACGCTGATGAACACTGAAGCTTTCTTT.

This clonotype came up many times. The genes are TRBV27 and TRBJ2-1; TRBD1 matches at 12 bases. Near its end, the DNA agrees better with TRBJ2-7, so the J call may be wrong. The germline gives CDR1 MNHEY, CDR2 SMNVEV (reference sequence). CDR3 length equals 14 residues. In DNA, the CDR3 is TGTGCCAGCAGTTTTGGGACAGGGGGCGGCGAGCAGTACTTC. It codes for CASSFGTGGGEQYF.

This clonotype has only a few counts. This rearrangement joins TRBV29-1 to TRBJ1-4, with a possible D match to TRBD1 (5 bases). V was shortened by 6 bases and J by 8 bases, with 19 bases between the two germline ends. This CDR3 has 14 amino acids. CDR1 and CDR2 (germline): SQVTM, ANQGSEA. The DNA for the CDR3 is TGCAGCGTCGCTCAGGGTGGGCTTGGAGAAAAACTGTTTTTT. It codes for CSVAQGGLGEKLFF. Together with reference TRBV29-1 and TRBJ1-4, the CDR3 gives the full variable domain: SAVISQKPSRDICQRGTSLTIQCQVDSQVTMMFWYRQQPGQSLTLIATANQGSEATYESGFVIDKFPISRPNLTFSTLTVSNMSPEDSSIYLCSVAQGGLGEKLFFGSGTQLSVL.

The chain uses TRBV20-1 and TRBJ2-3, with D unresolved. V was shortened by 5 bases and J by 0 bases, with 12 bases between the two germline ends. The CDR3 is 14 residues long. CDR1 and CDR2 (germline): DFQATT, SNEGSKA (reference sequence). CDR3 in amino acids: CSALPAASTDTQYF. The CDR3 nucleotides read TGCAGTGCTCTCCCGGCGGCTAGCACAGATACGCAGTATTTT.

Comment on this clonotype: At one end, the junction sequence differs from germline, possibly due to a read error. The CDR3 DNA follows: TGTGCTAGTGGCTTGGACGGATCTAATGGCTACACCTTC. Translated: CASGLDGSNGYTF. The gene calls are TRBV12-5 and TRBJ1-2, with no clear D. The germline CDR1 and CDR2 sequences are LGHNT and FRNRAP. There are 13 residues in the CDR3.

The chain combines TRBV4-3 with TRBJ2-1; TRBD1 might be the D (5 bases). V lost 1 base and J lost 4, with 14 bases in between. The CDR3 is 16 residues long. CDR1 LGHNA and CDR2 YSLEER come from the germline V gene. CDR3 sequence (DNA): TGCGCCAGCAGCCAAGGGAATGTAAGGGGTTACAATGAGCAGTTCTTC. Its translation: CASSQGNVRGYNEQFF.

At least ten counts were recorded for this clonotype. V usage is TRBV6-2 or TRBV6-3 and J usage is TRBJ1-2; TRBD1 might be the D (5 bases). The germline V gene has CDR1 MNHEY and CDR2 SVGEGT. The CDR3 is 12 residues long. Between the trimmed V and J ends, which lost 8 bases and 7 bases, there was a span of 14 bases. This CDR3 reads CASAPWGSGYTF. CDR3 bases: TGTGCCAGCGCACCCTGGGGCTCTGGCTACACCTTC.

J is TRBJ2-7 and V is TRBV27, with D perhaps matching TRBD2 (5 bases). Germline CDR1 reads MNHEY; CDR2 reads SMNVEV (reference sequence). V lost 5 bases and J 4 bases, leaving 15 bases between the germline ends. The CDR3 loop spans 14 amino acids. The CDR3 DNA reads TGTGCCAGCAGTCCCCTGGACTCCCTTTACGAGCAGTACTTC. Its protein product is CASSPLDSLYEQYF.

This clonotype was detected only a few times. V gene TRBV2 combines with J gene TRBJ2-6, with unresolved D. Germline CDR1 reads SNHLY; CDR2 reads FYNNEI. This CDR3 contains 16 residues. The V end lost 6 bases, the J end lost 0 bases, and 12 bases lay between the germline ends. The CDR3 region has the DNA TGTGCCAGCAGCCCTACTCGCTCCTCTGGGGCCAACGTCCTGACTTTC. It is translated as CASSPTRSSGANVLTF.

This sequence joins TRBV5-6 and TRBJ2-6, with D possibly being TRBD1 (6 bases). This CDR3 comprises 16 residues. CDR1 is SGHDT and CDR2 is YYEEEE in the germline V gene. V was shortened by 4 bases and J by 0 bases, with 11 bases between the two germline ends. The CDR3 DNA follows: TGTGCCAGCAGCCCCCGACAGGTCTCTGGGGCCAACGTCCTGACTTTC. This translates into CASSPRQVSGANVLTF.

There are a few counts of this clonotype. The rearrangement joins TRBV29-1 to TRBJ2-7, with 8 bases identical to TRBD2. The end of the DNA aligns better with TRBJ2-5, so the J call may be wrong. The CDR3 sequence is 16 residues long. CDR1 and CDR2 (germline): SQVTM, ANQGSEA. The CDR3 reads CSVEGEASGYQETQYF. The CDR3 DNA reads TGCAGCGTTGAAGGGGAGGCTAGCGGGTACCAAGAGACCCAGTACTTC.

This chain connects TRBV29-1 to TRBJ1-1; no firm D call. Germline V gene lookup returns CDR1 SQVTM and CDR2 ANQGSEA. The CDR3 runs to 14 residues. Trimming removed 0 bases from V and 0 bases from J, with 8 bases in between. The CDR3 DNA follows: TGCAGCGTTGAAGATCCCAGTATGAACACTGAAGCTTTCTTT. Its protein product is CSVEDPSMNTEAFF.